These 23 T cell receptor beta chains were all obtained from the same sample, sequenced in a study of blood T cell repertoires in COVID-19. Profiling relied on immunoSEQ multiplex PCR, and the TCRdb table lists in-frame clones only, not all of them. The repertoire holds fewer than 400,000 clones, with just under 90% as singletons. Input material: PBMCs or T cells enriched from blood (not recorded which). These receptor sequences come from a woman between 45 and 65 years old who had recovered from COVID-19.

The chain carries TRBV3-1 (or the pseudogene TRBV3-2) and TRBJ2-1; 10 positions match TRBD1. The CDR3 is made up of 18 amino acids. Germline trimming cut 2 bases from V and 4 bases from J; bases unmatched to any gene: 11. The V gene's germline CDR1 is LGHDT and CDR2 YNNKEL (reference sequence). The CDR3 loop is CASSQPKLGTGEYNEQFF. The CDR3 bases are TGTGCCAGCAGCCAACCCAAGCTGGGGACAGGGGAATACAATGAGCAGTTCTTC.

The chain combines TRBV15 with TRBJ2-1; 8 bases match TRBD2. The CDR3 loop spans 12 amino acids. V was pared by 3 bases and J by 10 bases, with 2 bases of the junction left unmatched. Germline values: CDR1 LNHNV, CDR2 YYDKDF (reference sequence). CDR3 nucleotide sequence: TGTGCCACCAGCAGGGGCGGGGGGGAGCAGTTCTTC. It codes for CATSRGGGEQFF.

The genes are TRBV19 and TRBJ1-5; possibly TRBD1 for D (5 bases). Looked up from germline, CDR1 is LNHDA and CDR2 is SQIVND (reference sequence). V was cut by 1 base and J by 2 bases, with 12 bases left in between. This CDR3 contains 16 residues. The CDR3 is CASSIGQGLGNQPQHF. CDR3 DNA: TGTGCCAGTAGTATAGGGCAGGGCTTGGGCAATCAGCCCCAGCATTTT.

This clone was seen a single time. The chain combines TRBV6-5 with TRBJ1-1, with 11 bases matching TRBD1. This CDR3 has 15 amino acids. From germline, CDR1 is MNHEY and CDR2 SVGAGI. V dropped 7 bases and J dropped 5; count of bases not matched to a gene: 9. CDR3 amino acids: CASTETGTGGTEAFF. CDR3 coding DNA: TGTGCCAGCACGGAGACCGGGACAGGGGGAACTGAAGCTTTCTTT.

The rearrangement joins TRBV2 to TRBJ1-3; D is undetermined. CDR3 length equals 15 residues. CDR1 SNHLY and CDR2 FYNNEI come from the germline V gene. V was shortened by 0 bases and J by 8 bases, with 14 bases between the two germline ends. The CDR3 sequence is CASSEASLVRDTIYF. CDR3 bases: TGTGCCAGCAGTGAAGCGTCCCTAGTGAGGGACACCATATATTTT.

Concerning this clone itself: A junction boundary mismatches the germline segment, possibly from a read error. V gene TRBV20-1 combines with J gene TRBJ1-1, with 7 bases matching TRBD1. The length of the CDR3 is 11 residues. Germline loops: CDR1 DFQATT, CDR2 SNEGSKA (reference sequence). The CDR3 protein is CSASSYLDRVF. CDR3 DNA: TGCAGTGCTAGTTCATACCTTGACAGGGTCTTT.

The chain is built from TRBV7-2 and TRBJ1-1, with D unclear. The CDR3 has 13 residues. V was trimmed by 9 bases and J by 2 bases, leaving 13 bases between them. Germline assignment: CDR1 SGHTA and CDR2 FQGNSA. In DNA form, the CDR3 reads TGTGCCAGTCAGCCTCAGGTAAACACTGAAGCTTTCTTT. It is translated as CASQPQVNTEAFF.

V is TRBV7-2 and J is TRBJ2-3; TRBD2 agrees at 12 bases. Germline CDR1 and CDR2: SGHTA and FQGNSA. The CDR3 totals 16 residues. Germline trimming cut 2 bases from V and 4 bases from J; bases unmatched to any gene: 4. As DNA, the CDR3 is TGTGCCAGCAGCTTACATTCTAGCGGGGGGGCAGATACGCAGTATTTT. The encoded protein is CASSLHSSGGADTQYF.

The chain carries TRBV7-9 and TRBJ1-1; tentative D call: TRBD1 (6 bases). CDR1 SEHNR and CDR2 FQNEAQ come from the germline V gene (reference sequence). V was pared by 2 bases and J by 11 bases, with 12 bases between. This CDR3 spans 12 amino acids. CDR3 amino acids: CASSLMGAIAFF. CDR3 coding DNA: TGTGCCAGCAGCTTAATGGGGGCGATTGCTTTCTTT.

The chain couples TRBV24-1 to TRBJ1-5; D uncertain. Germline CDR1 KGHDR, CDR2 SFDVKD. Trimming pared 5 bases from V and 4 bases from J, leaving 8 bases between. The CDR3 contains 13 residues. The CDR3 DNA reads TGTGCCACCAGTGGAGCCAATAATCAGCCCCAGCATTTT. It yields the protein CATSGANNQPQHF.

The chain carries TRBV6-5 and TRBJ1-1, with 8 bases fitting TRBD1. CDR3 size: 13 residues. V trimming: 8 bases; J trimming: 1 base; junction bases outside the gene matches: 3. Germline V gives CDR1 MNHEY, CDR2 SVGAGI. CDR3 loop: CASGQGENTEAFF. As DNA, the CDR3 is TGTGCCAGCGGACAGGGCGAGAACACTGAAGCTTTCTTT.

V usage is TRBV10-3 and J usage is TRBJ1-1; maybe TRBD1 (5 bases). The CDR3 covers 15 residues. CDR1 is ENHRY, CDR2 SYGVKD, per germline. Trimming left V 5 bases short and J 0 bases short, with 13 bases between. CDR3 sequence: CAISQGGPLNTEAFF. The CDR3 DNA is TGTGCCATCAGTCAGGGAGGGCCTTTGAACACTGAAGCTTTCTTT.

The chain has TRBV30 and TRBJ1-2; D is unclear. V lost 2 bases to trimming and J lost 6 bases, with 13 bases between them. The CDR3 spans 13 residues. The germline gives CDR1 GTSNPN, CDR2 SVGIG (reference sequence). The CDR3 sequence is CAWSTGSGDGYTF. The CDR3 coding sequence is TGTGCCTGGAGTACTGGCAGTGGAGATGGCTACACCTTC.

J is TRBJ1-3 and V is TRBV18, with 7 bases identical to TRBD1. This CDR3 contains 15 residues. Germline V lookup: CDR1 KGHSH, CDR2 LQKENI. The ends lost 3 bases at V and 1 base at J; junction bases unmatched: 3. CDR3 sequence: CASSPTGLSGNTIYF. The CDR3 bases are TGTGCCAGCTCACCGACAGGGCTGTCTGGAAACACCATATATTTT.

The count of this clone is one. V is TRBV3-1 (or the pseudogene TRBV3-2) and J is TRBJ2-7; 10 nucleotides align to TRBD1. Per the germline V gene, CDR1 is LGHDT and CDR2 is YNNKEL (reference sequence). This CDR3 spans 14 amino acids. The V segment lost 1 base and the J segment 3 bases; nucleotides outside the gene matches: 0. For the CDR3, the DNA is TGTGCCAGCAGCCAAGGGACAGGGGGCTACGAGCAGTACTTC. It yields the protein CASSQGTGGYEQYF.

The chain has TRBV6-1 and TRBJ1-2; TRBD1 is a possible D gene (5 bases). The CDR3 loop spans 17 amino acids. V lost 1 base and J lost 0, with 15 bases in between. Germline V gene lookup returns CDR1 MNHNS and CDR2 SASEGT. The CDR3 DNA reads TGTGCCAGCAGTGAAGTAAGCGCGGGGCAGGCTAACTATGGCTACACCTTC. Translating it yields CASSEVSAGQANYGYTF.

The V gene is TRBV11-2, the J gene TRBJ2-3; D is ambiguous. This CDR3 has 12 residues. In germline, CDR1 is SGHAT, CDR2 FQNNGV. V lost 5 bases and J 2 bases, leaving 5 bases between the germline ends. The CDR3 DNA is TGTGCCAGCAGCATGTACACAGATACGCAGTATTTT. Its translation: CASSMYTDTQYF.

This chain uses TRBV28 with TRBJ2-1, with 9 bases that match TRBD2. The V and J ends lost 5 bases and 10 bases, in that order; junction bases with no gene match: 3. The CDR3 is 12 residues long. The V gene's germline CDR1 is MDHEN and CDR2 SYDVKM. For the CDR3, the DNA is TGTGCCAGCAGTAGCGGGAGGTCGGAGCAGTTCTTC. Its protein is CASSSGRSEQFF.

Notes on this clone: At the DNA level, this CDR3 is encoded by other sequences in the same sample as well. The genes are TRBV7-2 and TRBJ2-2; weak D call: TRBD2 (6 bases). The CDR3 loop spans 16 amino acids. Trimming took off 0 bases at V and 1 base at J, with 9 bases between the two ends. Looked up from germline, CDR1 is SGHTA and CDR2 is FQGNSA. CDR3 sequence (DNA): TGTGCCAGCAGCTTAGCGTACGGGGGGAACACCGGGGAGCTGTTTTTT. It translates to CASSLAYGGNTGELFF.

The chain uses TRBV19 and TRBJ1-5; D perhaps matches TRBD1 (6 bases). The V gene's germline CDR1 is LNHDA and CDR2 SQIVND (reference sequence). The CDR3 is 18 amino acids. V shed 5 bases and J shed 6 bases, with 26 bases lying between them. The CDR3 region has the DNA TGTGCCAGTAGTCCAATATCCGGGCAGGGGAGATCAATTCAGCCCCAGCATTTT. As protein: CASSPISGQGRSIQPQHF.

The CDR3: CASSLSGRNTEAFF. DNA of the CDR3: TGTGCCAGCAGCTTATCGGGTAGGAACACTGAAGCTTTCTTT. The genes are TRBV7-2 and TRBJ1-1; unclear D gene. The V gene lost 2 bases and the J gene lost 1 base, with 8 bases spanning the gap. CDR1 SGHTA and CDR2 FQGNSA come from the germline V gene. The CDR3 loop spans 14 amino acids.

The chain links TRBV28 to TRBJ2-7, with 9 bases that match TRBD1. Germline CDR1 reads MDHEN; CDR2 reads SYDVKM. Losses at the gene ends were 6 bases for V and 6 bases for J; bases not matched to a gene: 6. This CDR3 spans 13 amino acids. As DNA, the CDR3 is TGTGCCAGCAGCCCGGGGACAGGGTCCGAGCAGTACTTC. This codes for CASSPGTGSEQYF.

The chain joins TRBV11-1 to TRBJ2-5, with no clear D. The germline V gene has CDR1 SGHAT and CDR2 FQDESV (reference sequence). The CDR3 is made up of 16 amino acids. V gave up 5 bases and J gave up 1 base, with 17 bases separating them. The CDR3 nucleotides are TGTGCCAGCAGCCCCCCCCTGGGCCAGGCCCAAGAGACCCAGTACTTC. Amino acids: CASSPPLGQAQETQYF.